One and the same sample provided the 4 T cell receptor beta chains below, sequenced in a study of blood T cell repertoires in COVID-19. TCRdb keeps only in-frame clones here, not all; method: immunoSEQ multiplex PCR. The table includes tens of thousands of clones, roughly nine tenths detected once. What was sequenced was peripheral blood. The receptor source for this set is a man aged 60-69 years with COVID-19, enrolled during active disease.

The CDR3 sequence is CASSLGLAANNEQFF. CDR3 DNA: TGTGCCAGCAGCTTGGGACTAGCGGCCAACAATGAGCAGTTCTTC. V and J are TRBV7-8 and TRBJ2-1, with TRBD2 matching over 11 bases. The CDR3 totals 15 residues. The ends lost 3 bases at V and 5 bases at J; junction bases unmatched: 3. CDR1 and CDR2 (germline): SGHVS, FQNEAQ.

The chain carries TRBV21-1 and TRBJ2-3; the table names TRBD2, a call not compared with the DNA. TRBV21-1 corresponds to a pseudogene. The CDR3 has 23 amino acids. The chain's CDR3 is CASRRGGRRPESPPAQNTDTQYF. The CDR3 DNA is TGTGCCAGCAGGCGGGGAGGGAGGCGTCCCGAATCTCCACCGGCACAAAACACAGATACGCAGTATTTT.

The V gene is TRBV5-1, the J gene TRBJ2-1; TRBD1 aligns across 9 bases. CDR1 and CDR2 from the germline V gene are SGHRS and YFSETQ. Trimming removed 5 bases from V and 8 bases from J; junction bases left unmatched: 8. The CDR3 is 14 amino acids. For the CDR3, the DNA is TGCGCCAGCAGTCCGACGACAGGGGGTGATGAGCAGTTCTTC. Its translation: CASSPTTGGDEQFF.

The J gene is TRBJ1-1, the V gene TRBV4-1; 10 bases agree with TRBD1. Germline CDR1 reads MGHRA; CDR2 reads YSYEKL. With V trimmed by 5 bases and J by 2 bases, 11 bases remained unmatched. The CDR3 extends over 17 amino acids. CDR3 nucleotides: TGCGCCAGCAGCTCCCCTGACAGGGGGCTAGAAAACACTGAAGCTTTCTTT. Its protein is CASSSPDRGLENTEAFF.